This TCR beta chain was documented in a study of cytomegalovirus exposure and HLA in healthy donors. Study details: The study's early data release held about 85 million unique TCRs from HLA-typed donors. Study-level points and caveats: Likely technical artifact: a cluster of highly shared sequence variants. In an earlier analysis, most TCR beta V segments were productive about 87% or about 30% of the time.

Per the germline V gene, CDR1 is SGHRS and CDR2 is YFSETQ. CDR3 length: 15 amino acids. With V trimmed by 5 bases and J by 7 bases, 10 bases remained unmatched. As for this clone: Its antigen is unknown.

The PCR ran on 60 Vbeta and 13 Jbeta primers. TCRdb's table, derived via immunoSEQ multiplex PCR, lists solely in-frame clones and lacks some. The sample carries fewer than 150,000 clones, 80% recorded once. The rearrangement uses TRBV5-1 and TRBJ2-1; 9 bases map to TRBD2. What was sequenced was PBMCs. This sequence originates from a man between 40 and 49 years old in good health and CMV-seropositive. The chain's CDR3 is CASRAGTSLYNEQFF. For the CDR3, the DNA is TGCGCCAGCAGGGCCGGGACTAGCTTATATAATGAGCAGTTCTTC.